The 16 T cell receptor beta chains presented below share a single source sample, sequenced in a study of blood T cell repertoires in COVID-19. The table came from immunoSEQ multiplex PCR; TCRdb's copy has only in-frame clones and leaves some out. The sample carries 85,000 to 130,000 clones, roughly four fifths recorded once. Specimen: peripheral blood. Receptors originate from a man between 60 and 70 years old with acute or convalescent COVID-19.

The V and J genes are TRBV9 and TRBJ1-3, with D possibly being TRBD1 (5 bases). The CDR3 consists of 14 residues. The germline V and J ends were trimmed by 1 base and 4 bases, with 9 bases remaining between them. CDR1 and CDR2 (germline): SGDLS, YYNGEE. The CDR3 loop reads CASSVQQAGNTIYF. The DNA of the CDR3 is TGTGCCAGCAGCGTACAACAGGCGGGAAACACCATATATTTT.

The CDR3 DNA sequence: TGTGCCAGCAGCAGAGGGGCCAGGGGGAGTGAAAAACTGTTTTTT. This sequence encodes CASSRGARGSEKLFF. The chain recombines TRBV5-8 with TRBJ1-4; 7 bases are a match to TRBD1. Germline V gives CDR1 SGHTS, CDR2 YDEGEE. CDR3 length: 15 residues. V dropped 4 bases and J dropped 7; count of bases not matched to a gene: 10.

This clone was recorded a few times. In DNA, the CDR3 is TGCGCCAGCAGCCGAATTCTCGGGACAGCTAGCAATCAGCCCCAGCATTTT. Amino acids: CASSRILGTASNQPQHF. V gene TRBV4-1 combines with J gene TRBJ1-5; 7 nucleotides agree with TRBD1. V lost 4 bases, J lost 0 bases, and 9 bases stayed unmatched. The CDR3 extends over 17 amino acids. The germline gives CDR1 MGHRA, CDR2 YSYEKL.

The gene calls are TRBV11-1 and TRBJ2-3; a possible D gene is TRBD1 (6 bases). V shed 5 bases and J shed 4 bases, with 16 bases lying between them. This CDR3 is 15 amino acids long. Per the germline V gene, CDR1 is SGHAT and CDR2 is FQDESV (reference sequence). The CDR3, as DNA: TGTGCCAGCAGCATAGGCGTAGGGGGTGCAGATACGCAGTATTTT. Encoded protein: CASSIGVGGADTQYF.

The chain couples TRBV7-2 to TRBJ1-4; D remains unclear. Germline V lookup: CDR1 SGHTA, CDR2 FQGNSA. V lost 3 bases and J 0 bases, leaving 8 bases between the germline ends. The CDR3 is 15 amino acids. The CDR3 DNA follows: TGTGCCAGCAGCTTGCCAGGTGCAACTAATGAAAAACTGTTTTTT. Translation gives CASSLPGATNEKLFF.

The V and J genes are TRBV18 and TRBJ2-2; weak D call: TRBD1 (5 bases). V lost 3 bases, J lost 11 bases, and 16 bases lay in between. Germline values: CDR1 KGHSH, CDR2 LQKENI. The CDR3 consists of 14 residues. The CDR3 here is CASSPGHPKEELFF. In DNA, the CDR3 is TGTGCCAGCTCACCCGGACACCCAAAGGAAGAGCTGTTTTTT.

V is TRBV6-4 and J is TRBJ1-2, with D unclear. The CDR3 runs to 15 residues. Germline loops: CDR1 MRHNA, CDR2 SNTAGT. Trimming cost V 0 bases and J 4 bases, with 12 bases left between them. The CDR3 loop is CASSDSSRAPYGYTF. The DNA for the CDR3 is TGTGCCAGCAGTGACTCGAGTCGAGCCCCCTATGGCTACACCTTC.

The V call is TRBV7-2, the J call TRBJ2-7, with a weak D call TRBD2 (6 bases). V was shortened by 1 base and J by 0 bases, with 10 bases between the two germline ends. Per germline, CDR1 SGHTA and CDR2 FQGNSA. This CDR3 contains 15 residues. CDR3 region: CASSLEEGRSYEQYF. CDR3 nucleotides: TGTGCCAGCAGCTTAGAGGAGGGGCGCTCCTACGAGCAGTACTTC. The entire variable domain, with the rest obtained from reference TRBV7-2 and TRBJ2-7, is as follows: GAGVSQSPSNKVTEKGKDVELRCDPISGHTALYWYRQSLGQGLEFLIYFQGNSAPDKSGLPSDRFSAERTGGSVSTLTIQRTQQEDSAVYLCASSLEEGRSYEQYFGPGTRLTVT.

The chain links TRBV19 to TRBJ1-2, with D possibly being TRBD1 (5 bases). The CDR3 length is 13 residues. The V gene lost 7 bases and the J gene lost 5 bases, with 14 bases spanning the gap. The germline gives CDR1 LNHDA, CDR2 SQIVND (reference sequence). CDR3 nucleotides: TGTGCCAGTAAAAGGTCTCGGGGGTATGGCTACACCTTC. It specifies CASKRSRGYGYTF.

This chain joins TRBV18 and TRBJ2-1; 12 nucleotides agree with TRBD2. The ends lost 5 bases at V and 4 bases at J; junction bases unmatched: 6. The CDR3 contains 16 residues. In germline, CDR1 is KGHSH, CDR2 LQKENI. The CDR3 DNA reads as TGTGCCAGCTCAACGGCTGGACTAGCGGGATACAATGAGCAGTTCTTC. It specifies CASSTAGLAGYNEQFF.

The V call is TRBV5-1, the J call TRBJ1-3; D unresolved. CDR1 is SGHRS and CDR2 is YFSETQ in the germline V gene. V was trimmed by 4 bases and J by 2 bases, leaving 10 bases between them. The CDR3 sequence is 14 residues long. In DNA, the CDR3 is TGCGCCAGCAGCCAGGATATGGCTGGAAACACCATATATTTT. As protein: CASSQDMAGNTIYF.

The chain recombines TRBV3-1 (or the pseudogene TRBV3-2) with TRBJ2-1; D is perhaps TRBD2 (6 bases). The CDR3 runs 15 residues. Trimming took off 0 bases at V and 2 bases at J, with 8 bases between the two ends. The germline V gene encodes CDR1 LGHDT and CDR2 YNNKEL (reference sequence). The CDR3 is CASSQDGGTYNEQFF. The CDR3 region has the DNA TGTGCCAGCAGCCAAGATGGGGGGACCTACAATGAGCAGTTCTTC.

With regard to this clone: Other DNA sequences in this sample translate to the same CDR3. V and J are TRBV9 and TRBJ1-5; a weak D match, TRBD1 (6 bases). This CDR3 is built from 14 residues. Trimming cost V 4 bases and J 0 bases, with 8 bases left between them. CDR1 is SGDLS, CDR2 YYNGEE, per germline. The CDR3 DNA reads as TGTGCCAGCAGCCGGGGGGCTAGCAATCAGCCCCAGCATTTT. This gives the protein CASSRGASNQPQHF.

This clone occurred many times. The chain joins TRBV5-1 to TRBJ2-3; TRBD2 matches 7 bases. The CDR3 consists of 16 residues. Looked up from germline, CDR1 is SGHRS and CDR2 is YFSETQ. With V trimmed by 7 bases and J by 2 bases, 13 bases remained unmatched. The CDR3 sequence: CASRKGGAGDTDTQYF. The CDR3 DNA is TGCGCCAGCCGAAAAGGTGGCGCGGGAGACACAGATACGCAGTATTTT.

This chain connects TRBV7-2 to TRBJ2-1; 12 nucleotides match TRBD2. The CDR3 has 19 residues. The trim removed 1 base at V and 2 bases at J, leaving 9 bases unmatched. Germline-derived CDR1 and CDR2 are SGHTA and FQGNSA. The CDR3 reads CASSLGSSGGASTYNEQFF. Here the CDR3 DNA reads TGTGCCAGCAGCTTAGGATCTAGCGGGGGGGCCAGTACCTACAATGAGCAGTTCTTC.

This clone was counted a few times. V gene TRBV6-5 combines with J gene TRBJ2-2, with 9 positions matching TRBD1. CDR1 and CDR2 (germline): MNHEY, SVGAGI. The trim removed 4 bases at V and 4 bases at J, leaving 7 bases unmatched. The CDR3 totals 16 residues. The CDR3 loop is CASSWTGESLTGELFF. The CDR3, as DNA: TGTGCCAGCAGTTGGACAGGGGAATCCCTCACCGGGGAGCTGTTTTTT.